The rows below give T cell receptor beta chains drawn from one sample of a study of beta chain features in type 1 diabetes. Sequencing used immunoSEQ multiplex PCR; TCRdb keeps in-frame clones, though not all of them. The sample carries about 290,000 clones, roughly 8% recorded once. The specimen was central memory CD4+ T cells from blood. The receptor source for this set is a woman aged 18-35 years in good health. CDR3s include the opening cysteine and the closing phenylalanine or tryptophan.

v_call	j_call	cdr3_aa
TRBV6-5	TRBJ2-1	CASLDRGLSHNEQFF
TRBV18	TRBJ1-5	CASSPNAGGDQPQHF
TRBV11-3	TRBJ2-5	CASSKQGLGGETQYF
TRBV4-1	TRBJ2-7	CASSQPTAGRAAYEQYF
TRBV28	TRBJ2-5	CASSSRGVEETQYF
TRBV7-9	TRBJ1-2	CASSPGGARTAGYTF
TRBV4-3	TRBJ1-2	CASSQDWPQGAYGYTF
TRBV18	TRBJ2-6	CASSLYEVTGANVLTF
TRBV18	TRBJ2-3	CASSPAQGATDTQYF
TRBV4-1	TRBJ2-5	CASSNRGGDQETQYF
TRBV6-1	TRBJ1-1	CASQGRERAFF
TRBV29-1	TRBJ2-1	CSVERAENNEQFF
TRBV18	TRBJ1-2	CASSPQQGEDPYGYTF
TRBV6-6	TRBJ1-1	CASIRDIGTGEAFF
TRBV7-9	TRBJ2-1	CASSSLGETSGTNEQFF
TRBV7-8	TRBJ1-5	CASSLIRTSQRNQPQHF
TRBV20-1	TRBJ1-1	CSARLGPKAFF
TRBV5-1	TRBJ1-1	CASREGARTEAFF